The 14 T cell receptor beta chains below all came from one sample that was sequenced in a study of blood T cell repertoires in COVID-19. Measured with immunoSEQ multiplex PCR; TCRdb has only the in-frame clones, and not every one. This table holds some 370,000 clones, about four fifths found once. Sequenced: PBMCs or T cells enriched from blood (not recorded which). Every receptor here comes from a woman in her forties or fifties who had recovered from COVID-19.

V gene TRBV11-2 combines with J gene TRBJ1-1, with a weak D call TRBD1 (5 bases). CDR3 size: 15 residues. V shed 5 bases and J shed 4 bases, with 17 bases lying between them. Germline V lookup: CDR1 SGHAT, CDR2 FQNNGV. The CDR3 bases are TGTGCCAGCAGCCCGGGGGGTCTTAGTGTCACTGAAGCTTTCTTT. Protein: CASSPGGLSVTEAFF.

The genes are TRBV5-6 and TRBJ1-3; D might be TRBD1 (5 bases). The V gene lost 2 bases and the J gene lost 0 bases, with 12 bases spanning the gap. The V gene's germline CDR1 is SGHDT and CDR2 YYEEEE. CDR3 length: 16 residues. CDR3 protein: CASSFRGSNSGNTIYF. CDR3 coding DNA: TGTGCCAGCAGCTTCCGGGGGTCTAACTCTGGAAACACCATATATTTT.

V gene TRBV7-2 combines with J gene TRBJ2-1; D is unresolved. CDR1 and CDR2 (germline): SGHTA, FQGNSA. The V gene lost 2 bases and the J gene lost 3 bases, with 5 bases spanning the gap. The CDR3 sequence is 13 residues long. CDR3 DNA: TGTGCCAGCAGCTTAAAGAGCTACAATGAGCAGTTCTTC. Translating gives CASSLKSYNEQFF. The full variable domain, with the rest looked up from reference TRBV7-2 and TRBJ2-1, is GAGVSQSPSNKVTEKGKDVELRCDPISGHTALYWYRQSLGQGLEFLIYFQGNSAPDKSGLPSDRFSAERTGGSVSTLTIQRTQQEDSAVYLCASSLKSYNEQFFGPGTRLTVL.

The rearrangement links TRBV18 to TRBJ1-1, with TRBD1 identical over 8 bases. From germline, CDR1 is KGHSH and CDR2 LQKENI. The trim removed 6 bases at V and 2 bases at J, leaving 8 bases unmatched. CDR3 length equals 15 residues. CDR3 coding DNA: TGTGCCAGCTCTCCCGGGGGACAGGTTAACACTGAAGCTTTCTTT. This gives the protein CASSPGGQVNTEAFF.

CDR3 sequence: CASSLALAGLANSKSRTGRQFF. The CDR3 DNA reads as TGTGCCAGCAGCCTAGCCCTGGCCGGCCTAGCGAACTCTAAAAGCCGAACGGGGAGGCAGTTCTTC. This sequence joins TRBV27 and TRBJ2-1, with D tentatively TRBD2 (6 bases). This CDR3 has 22 residues. Between the trimmed V and J ends, which lost 6 bases and 12 bases, there was a span of 45 bases. CDR1 and CDR2 (germline): MNHEY, SMNVEV (reference sequence).

V usage is TRBV5-6 and J usage is TRBJ1-2, with a weak D call TRBD1 (5 bases). Deletions cut 0 bases from V and 8 bases from J, with 14 bases between. CDR3 size: 14 residues. Germline assignment: CDR1 SGHDT and CDR2 YYEEEE. The DNA for the CDR3 is TGTGCCAGCAGCTTGGGTGGGGCAGGGCTCGGCTACACCTTC. As protein: CASSLGGAGLGYTF.

This clone has more than one count but fewer than ten. The gene calls are TRBV21-1 and TRBJ1-6; TRBD1 reflects the table's D call only, with no check against the DNA. TRBV21-1 is classified as a pseudogene. The CDR3 sequence is 18 residues long. The CDR3: CASSTTGTGEPYNSPLHF. The CDR3 DNA follows: TGTGCCAGCAGCACTACCGGGACAGGGGAACCCTATAATTCACCCCTCCACTTT.

The chain recombines TRBV6-5 with TRBJ1-2; D unclear. CDR1 MNHEY and CDR2 SVGAGI come from the germline V gene. V dropped 6 bases and J dropped 5 bases, with 16 bases sitting between them. The CDR3 is made up of 14 amino acids. CDR3 residues: CASSPYRFSYGYTF. The CDR3 region has the DNA TGTGCCAGCAGCCCCTACAGATTTAGTTATGGCTACACCTTC.

The chain has TRBV29-1 and TRBJ1-2; weak D call: TRBD1 (5 bases). Germline V gene lookup returns CDR1 SQVTM and CDR2 ANQGSEA. The V end was cut by 6 bases, the J end by 8 bases, with 13 bases between. The CDR3 is made up of 11 amino acids. Here the CDR3 reads CSVRGTGGYTF. In DNA form, the CDR3 reads TGCAGCGTCCGGGGGACGGGAGGCTACACCTTC. Based on the CDR3 plus reference TRBV29-1 and TRBJ1-2, the full variable domain is SAVISQKPSRDICQRGTSLTIQCQVDSQVTMMFWYRQQPGQSLTLIATANQGSEATYESGFVIDKFPISRPNLTFSTLTVSNMSPEDSSIYLCSVRGTGGYTFGSGTRLTVV.

This chain connects TRBV6-5 to TRBJ2-3; D remains ambiguous. V was shortened by 4 bases and J by 3 bases, with 2 bases between the two germline ends. This CDR3 region has 11 residues. Per the germline V gene, CDR1 is MNHEY and CDR2 is SVGAGI. The CDR3 here is CASSSTDTQYF. CDR3 nucleotide sequence: TGTGCCAGCAGTTCAACAGATACGCAGTATTTT.

The chain joins TRBV14 to TRBJ2-5, with D possibly TRBD2 on 5 matching bases. Germline V gene data show CDR1 as SGHDN and CDR2 as FVKESK. The ends were cut back, 0 bases at V and 2 bases at J, with 13 bases in the middle. The CDR3 consists of 16 residues. The CDR3: CASSQDKETRQETQYF. Written as DNA, the CDR3 is TGTGCCAGCAGCCAAGACAAGGAAACTAGACAAGAGACCCAGTACTTC. The complete variable domain, with remaining parts taken from reference TRBV14 and TRBJ2-5, reads EAGVTQFPSHSVIEKGQTVTLRCDPISGHDNLYWYRRVMGKEIKFLLHFVKESKQDESGMPNNRFLAERTGGTYSTLKVQPAELEDSGVYFCASSQDKETRQETQYFGPGTRLLVL.

The V call is TRBV19, the J call TRBJ2-5; D is undetermined. From germline, CDR1 is LNHDA and CDR2 SQIVND (reference sequence). CDR3 length: 14 amino acids. Trimming took 2 bases from V and 3 from J, leaving 10 bases between them. CDR3 bases: TGTGCCAGTAGTATATTCGGCCTAGAAGAGACCCAGTACTTC. Its translation is CASSIFGLEETQYF.

The chain combines TRBV5-1 with TRBJ1-1; D perhaps matches TRBD1 (5 bases). V lost 4 bases and J 3 bases, leaving 13 bases between the germline ends. Germline V gene sequence: CDR1 SGHRS, CDR2 YFSETQ. The CDR3 consists of 14 residues. The CDR3 DNA reads TGCGCCAGCAGCCGAACCATAGGGGACACTGAAGCTTTCTTT. It yields the protein CASSRTIGDTEAFF.

The chain recombines TRBV11-3 with TRBJ2-7; 8 bases align to TRBD1. This CDR3 has 15 amino acids. Trimming at V came to 4 bases and at J to 4 bases, leaving 9 bases not matched to a gene. Germline V lookup: CDR1 SGHNT, CDR2 YENEEA. Here the CDR3 DNA reads TGTGCCAGCAGCTCTATACCGGGACAGGCATACGAGCAGTACTTC. Translating gives CASSSIPGQAYEQYF.